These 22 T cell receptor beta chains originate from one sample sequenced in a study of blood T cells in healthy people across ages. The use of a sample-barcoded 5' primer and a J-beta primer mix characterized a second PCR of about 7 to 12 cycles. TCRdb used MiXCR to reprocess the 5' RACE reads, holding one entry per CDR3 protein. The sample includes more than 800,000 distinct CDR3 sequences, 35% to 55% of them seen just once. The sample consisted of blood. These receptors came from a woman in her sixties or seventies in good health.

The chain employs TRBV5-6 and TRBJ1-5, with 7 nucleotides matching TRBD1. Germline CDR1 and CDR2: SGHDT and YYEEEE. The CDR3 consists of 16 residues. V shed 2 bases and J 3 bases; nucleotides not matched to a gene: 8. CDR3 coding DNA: TGTGCCAGCAGCTTATTACGACAGGGTTCCAATCAGCCCCAGCATTTT. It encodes CASSLLRQGSNQPQHF.

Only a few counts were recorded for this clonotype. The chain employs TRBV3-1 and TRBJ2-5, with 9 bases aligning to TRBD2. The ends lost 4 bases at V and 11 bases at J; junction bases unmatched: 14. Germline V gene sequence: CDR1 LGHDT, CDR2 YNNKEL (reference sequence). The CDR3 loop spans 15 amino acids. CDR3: CASSPPGSGRGEQYF. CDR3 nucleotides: TGTGCCAGCAGCCCCCCGGGTAGCGGGAGAGGTGAGCAGTACTTC.

The CDR3 sequence: CASGKSRTRPYNEQFF. The CDR3 nucleotides read TGTGCCAGCGGCAAGTCCAGGACTAGACCCTACAATGAGCAGTTCTTC. The rearrangement links TRBV6-5 to TRBJ2-1; TRBD2 matches at 7 bases. Germline V gene sequence: CDR1 MNHEY, CDR2 SVGAGI. The junction had 12 bases not matched to a gene; V was cut back by 8 bases and J by 2 bases. The length of the CDR3 is 16 residues.

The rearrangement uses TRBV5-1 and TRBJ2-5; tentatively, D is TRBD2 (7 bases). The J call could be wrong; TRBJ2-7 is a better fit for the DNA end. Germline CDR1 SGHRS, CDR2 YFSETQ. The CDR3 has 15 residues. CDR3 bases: TGCGCCAGCAAGTCGACAGGTCCGGGAGGCTACGAGCAGTACTTC. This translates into CASKSTGPGGYEQYF.

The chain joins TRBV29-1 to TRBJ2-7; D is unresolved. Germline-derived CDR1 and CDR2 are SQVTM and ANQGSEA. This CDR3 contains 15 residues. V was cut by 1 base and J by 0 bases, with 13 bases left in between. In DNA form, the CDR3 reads TGCAGCGTTGAAGGAAGGGTGGGCAACTCCTACGAGCAGTACTTC. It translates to CSVEGRVGNSYEQYF.

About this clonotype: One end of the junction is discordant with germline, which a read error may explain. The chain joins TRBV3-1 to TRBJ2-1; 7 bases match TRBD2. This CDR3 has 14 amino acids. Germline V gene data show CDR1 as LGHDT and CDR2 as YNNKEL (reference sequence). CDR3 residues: CASNQAGLYNEQFF. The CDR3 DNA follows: TGTGCCAGCAACCAAGCGGGACTGTACAATGAGCAGTTCTTC.

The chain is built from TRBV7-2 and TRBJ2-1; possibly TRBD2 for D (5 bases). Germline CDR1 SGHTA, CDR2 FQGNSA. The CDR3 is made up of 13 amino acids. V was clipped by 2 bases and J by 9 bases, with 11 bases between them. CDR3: CASSLSSNVEQFF. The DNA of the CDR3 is TGTGCCAGCAGCTTATCTAGCAATGTTGAGCAGTTCTTC.

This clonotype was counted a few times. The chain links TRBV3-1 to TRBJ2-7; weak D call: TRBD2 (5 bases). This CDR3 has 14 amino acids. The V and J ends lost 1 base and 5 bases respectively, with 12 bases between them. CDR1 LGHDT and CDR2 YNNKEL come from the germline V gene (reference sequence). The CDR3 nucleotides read TGTGCCAGCAGCCAAGTTCTCGGGGTTGACGAGCAGTACTTC. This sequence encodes CASSQVLGVDEQYF.

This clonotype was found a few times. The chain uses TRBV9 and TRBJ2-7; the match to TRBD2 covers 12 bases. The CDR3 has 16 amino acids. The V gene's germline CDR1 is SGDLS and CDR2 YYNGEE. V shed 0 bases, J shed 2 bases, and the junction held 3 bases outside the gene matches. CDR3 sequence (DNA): TGTGCCAGCAGCGTAGGCACTAGCGGGAGGACCTACGAGCAGTACTTC. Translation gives CASSVGTSGRTYEQYF.

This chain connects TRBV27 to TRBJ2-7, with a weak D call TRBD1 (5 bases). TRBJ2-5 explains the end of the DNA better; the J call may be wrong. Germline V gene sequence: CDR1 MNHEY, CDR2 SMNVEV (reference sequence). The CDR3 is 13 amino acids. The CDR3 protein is CASSSRASETQYF. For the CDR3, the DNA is TGTGCCAGCAGTTCCAGGGCCTCCGAGACCCAGTACTTC.

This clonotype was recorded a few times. This chain's CDR3 is CASSLFSGSAGDTQYF. CDR3 DNA: TGCGCCAGCAGCTTGTTTAGCGGGAGCGCGGGAGATACGCAGTATTTT. The chain couples TRBV5-1 to TRBJ2-3; 9 positions match TRBD2. This CDR3 is built from 16 residues. V lost 1 base and J lost 5; bases outside the gene matches: 8. Germline lookup yields CDR1 SGHRS and CDR2 YFSETQ.

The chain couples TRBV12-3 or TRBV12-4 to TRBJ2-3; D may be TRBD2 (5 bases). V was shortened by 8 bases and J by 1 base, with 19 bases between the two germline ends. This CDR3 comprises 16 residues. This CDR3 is CASFKVGGGGTDTQYF. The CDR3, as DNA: TGTGCCAGCTTTAAGGTTGGCGGAGGCGGCACAGATACGCAGTATTTT.

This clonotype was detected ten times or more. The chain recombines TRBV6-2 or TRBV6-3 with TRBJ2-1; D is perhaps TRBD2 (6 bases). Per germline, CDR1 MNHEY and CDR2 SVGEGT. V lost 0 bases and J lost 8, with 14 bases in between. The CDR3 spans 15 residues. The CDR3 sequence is CASSYSGGMSHEQFF. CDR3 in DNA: TGTGCCAGCAGTTACTCGGGCGGGATGTCCCATGAGCAGTTCTTC.

The CDR3 here is CSARDDGGTSYYNEQFF. DNA for the CDR3: TGCAGTGCTAGAGATGACGGCGGGACTAGTTACTACAATGAGCAGTTCTTC. This rearrangement joins TRBV20-1 to TRBJ2-1; 8 nucleotides align to TRBD2. The trim removed 0 bases at V and 3 bases at J, leaving 10 bases unmatched. Germline values: CDR1 DFQATT, CDR2 SNEGSKA (reference sequence). The length of the CDR3 is 17 residues.

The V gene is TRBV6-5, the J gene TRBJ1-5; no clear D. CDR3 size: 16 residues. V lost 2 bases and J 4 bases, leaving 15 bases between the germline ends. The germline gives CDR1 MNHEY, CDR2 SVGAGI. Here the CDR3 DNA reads TGTGCCAGCAGTTACCTTGGACCGGAAGGGAATCAGCCCCAGCATTTT. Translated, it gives CASSYLGPEGNQPQHF.

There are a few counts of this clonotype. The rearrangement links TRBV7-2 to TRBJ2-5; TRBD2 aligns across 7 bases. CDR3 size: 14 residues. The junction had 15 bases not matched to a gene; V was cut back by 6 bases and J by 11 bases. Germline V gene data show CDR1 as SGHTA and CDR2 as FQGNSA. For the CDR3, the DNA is TGTGCCAGCAGTTATTTGACTAGCCGGAATGAGCAGTACTTC. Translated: CASSYLTSRNEQYF.

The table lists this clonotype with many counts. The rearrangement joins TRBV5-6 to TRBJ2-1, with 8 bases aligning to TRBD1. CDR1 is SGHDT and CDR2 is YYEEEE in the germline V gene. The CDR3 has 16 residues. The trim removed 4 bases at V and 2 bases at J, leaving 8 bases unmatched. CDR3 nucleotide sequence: TGTGCCAGCAGCGCCGACAGGGGAGACACCTACAATGAGCAGTTCTTC. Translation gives CASSADRGDTYNEQFF.

CDR3: CASSTASGARYEQYF. The CDR3 DNA reads as TGTGCCAGCAGTACCGCGAGCGGGGCGCGCTACGAGCAGTACTTC. The V gene is TRBV12-3 or TRBV12-4, the J gene TRBJ2-7, with 7 positions matching TRBD2. With V trimmed by 5 bases and J by 3 bases, 10 bases remained unmatched. The CDR3 has 15 residues.

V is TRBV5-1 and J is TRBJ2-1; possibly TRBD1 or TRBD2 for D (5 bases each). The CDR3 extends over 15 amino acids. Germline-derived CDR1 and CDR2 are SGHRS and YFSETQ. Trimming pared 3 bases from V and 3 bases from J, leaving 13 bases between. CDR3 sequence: CASSWWGYDYNEQFF. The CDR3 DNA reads TGCGCCAGCAGCTGGTGGGGGTACGACTACAATGAGCAGTTCTTC. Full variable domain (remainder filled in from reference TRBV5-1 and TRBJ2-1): KAGVTQTPRYLIKTRGQQVTLSCSPISGHRSVSWYQQTPGQGLQFLFEYFSETQRNKGNFPGRFSGRQFSNSRSEMNVSTLELGDSALYLCASSWWGYDYNEQFFGPGTRLTVL.

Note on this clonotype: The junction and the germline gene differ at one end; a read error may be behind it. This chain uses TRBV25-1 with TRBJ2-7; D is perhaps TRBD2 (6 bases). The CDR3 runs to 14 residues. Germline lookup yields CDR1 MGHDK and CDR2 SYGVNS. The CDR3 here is CASSEDGGAYKQYF. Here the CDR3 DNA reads TGTGCCAGCAGTGAGGATGGCGGGGCCTACAAGCAGTACTTC.

The CDR3 spells CSVARDLNYEQYF. In DNA, the CDR3 is TGCAGCGTTGCTCGGGACCTAAACTACGAGCAGTACTTC. The rearrangement uses TRBV29-1 and TRBJ2-5; D is perhaps TRBD1 or TRBD2 (5 bases each). The closer fit of TRBJ2-7 to the DNA end suggests the J call may be wrong. The CDR3 totals 13 residues. CDR1 and CDR2 from the germline V gene are SQVTM and ANQGSEA.

The CDR3 loop reads CASSPAGREQYF. CDR3 in DNA: TGTGCCAGCAGCCCGGCGGGTCGGGAGCAGTACTTC. The genes are TRBV9 and TRBJ2-7, with D possibly matching TRBD2 (5 bases). The CDR3 spans 12 residues. V lost 4 bases, J lost 7 bases, and 12 bases lay in between. Germline V CDR1 and CDR2: SGDLS, YYNGEE.